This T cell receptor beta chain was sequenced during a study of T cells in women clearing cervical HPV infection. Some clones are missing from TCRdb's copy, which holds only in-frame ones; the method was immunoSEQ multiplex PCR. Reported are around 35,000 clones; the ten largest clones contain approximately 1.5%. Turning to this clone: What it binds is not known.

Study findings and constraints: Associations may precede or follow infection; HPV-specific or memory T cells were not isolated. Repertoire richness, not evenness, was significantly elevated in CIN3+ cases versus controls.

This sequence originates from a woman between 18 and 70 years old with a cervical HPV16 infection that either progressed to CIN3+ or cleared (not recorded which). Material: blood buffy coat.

CDR3 loop: CASSVNRVWDGYTF. The sequenced part of the CDR3 DNA is TGTGCCAGCAGCGTAAACAGGGTTTGGGATGGC. This rearrangement joins TRBV7-8 to TRBJ1-2, with a tentative D call TRBD1 (6 bases). With the read ending 3 residues before the CDR3 end, the germline J gene is used to fill in that end. V was cut by 5 bases and J by 6 bases, with 16 bases left in between. Looked up from germline, CDR1 is SGHVS and CDR2 is FQNEAQ. The CDR3 runs to 14 residues.